The rows below give T cell receptor beta chains drawn from one sample of a study of a mutant IDH1 vaccine in newly diagnosed glioma. Sequencing was performed with immunoSEQ multiplex PCR; in TCRdb, only in-frame clones are kept and a portion is missing. The data contain approximately 64,000 clones, less than 85% of them singletons. These TCRs' antigens remain unknown. The sequences come from PBMCs, collected from a glioma patient whose treatment included an IDH1 peptide vaccine. The source is a woman aged 45-60 years with glioma. Each CDR3 is given with its conserved first and last residue. The D gene is left open where the match is weak. A clone size is listed for some rows: how often the clone was seen (once, few, many), or a class if it is expanded.

clone size: .; D gene: .; J gene: TRBJ2-3; V gene: TRBV2; CDR3 protein: CASSEGTGDTQYF; CDR3 DNA: TGTGCCAGCAGTGAAGGGACGGGAGATACGCAGTATTTT
clone size: .; D gene: .; J gene: TRBJ2-3; V gene: TRBV2; CDR3 protein: CASMVERRITTDTQYF; CDR3 DNA: TGTGCCAGCATGGTTGAGCGTCGGATCACCACAGATACGCAGTATTTT
clone size: .; D gene: TRBD2; J gene: TRBJ2-5; V gene: TRBV9; CDR3 protein: CASSAGTSGGAETQYF; CDR3 DNA: TGTGCCAGCAGCGCTGGGACTAGCGGGGGGGCGGAGACCCAGTACTTC
clone size: .; D gene: TRBD2; J gene: TRBJ2-4; V gene: TRBV27; CDR3 protein: CASREGAGLGNIQYF; CDR3 DNA: TGTGCCAGCAGGGAGGGTGCGGGACTAGGAAACATTCAGTACTTC
clone size: .; D gene: TRBD2; J gene: TRBJ2-5; V gene: TRBV7-9; CDR3 protein: CASSRTSGAETQYF; CDR3 DNA: TGTGCCAGCAGCCGGACTAGCGGGGCAGAGACCCAGTACTTC
clone size: few; D gene: .; J gene: TRBJ2-7; V gene: TRBV7-3; CDR3 protein: CASSLGHNEQYF; CDR3 DNA: TGTGCCAGCAGCCTGGGACACAACGAGCAGTACTTC
clone size: .; D gene: TRBD1; J gene: TRBJ2-7; V gene: TRBV7-2; CDR3 protein: CASSSRGRDRINYEQYF; CDR3 DNA: TGTGCCAGCAGCTCCAGGGGCAGGGACAGGATTAACTACGAGCAGTACTTC
clone size: once; D gene: .; J gene: TRBJ2-7; V gene: TRBV19; CDR3 protein: CASSSQRTVLSYEQYF; CDR3 DNA: TGTGCCAGTAGTTCACAGAGAACCGTTCTTTCCTACGAGCAGTACTTC
clone size: .; D gene: .; J gene: TRBJ2-7; V gene: TRBV7-9; CDR3 protein: CASSHVGYEQYF; CDR3 DNA: TGTGCCAGCAGCCATGTCGGGTACGAGCAGTACTTC
clone size: once; D gene: .; J gene: TRBJ1-1; V gene: TRBV7-2; CDR3 protein: CASSTRGVNTEAFF; CDR3 DNA: TGTGCCAGCAGCACAAGGGGGGTGAACACTGAAGCTTTCTTT
clone size: .; D gene: .; J gene: TRBJ1-1; V gene: TRBV6-5; CDR3 protein: CASTSPGGTEAFF; CDR3 DNA: TGTGCCAGCACCTCTCCTGGGGGCACTGAAGCTTTCTTT
clone size: few; D gene: .; J gene: TRBJ1-4; V gene: TRBV5-4; CDR3 protein: CASSLGTGGEKLFF; CDR3 DNA: TGTGCCAGCAGCTTAGGGACGGGAGGTGAAAAACTGTTTTTT
clone size: .; D gene: .; J gene: TRBJ2-5; V gene: TRBV2; CDR3 protein: CASSRIQETQYF; CDR3 DNA: TGTGCCAGCAGTAGGATCCAAGAGACCCAGTACTTC
clone size: few; D gene: .; J gene: TRBJ2-2; V gene: TRBV20-1; CDR3 protein: CSVTDNGELFF; CDR3 DNA: TGCAGTGTCACGGACAACGGGGAGCTGTTTTTT
clone size: few; D gene: TRBD1; J gene: TRBJ1-1; V gene: TRBV7-6; CDR3 protein: CASSVKPGQSTEAFF; CDR3 DNA: TGTGCCAGCAGCGTAAAACCGGGACAGAGCACTGAAGCTTTCTTT
clone size: .; D gene: .; J gene: TRBJ2-5; V gene: TRBV5-5; CDR3 protein: CASSLDQRETQYF; CDR3 DNA: TGTGCCAGCAGCTTGGACCAGCGGGAGACCCAGTACTTC
clone size: .; D gene: .; J gene: TRBJ2-3; V gene: TRBV18; CDR3 protein: CASSPGHPTDTQYF; CDR3 DNA: TGTGCCAGCTCACCCGGACACCCCACAGATACGCAGTATTTT
clone size: .; D gene: .; J gene: TRBJ1-5; V gene: TRBV10-2; CDR3 protein: CASSEGWRGSNQPQHF; CDR3 DNA: TGCGCCAGCAGTGAAGGTTGGAGGGGAAGCAATCAGCCCCAGCATTTT